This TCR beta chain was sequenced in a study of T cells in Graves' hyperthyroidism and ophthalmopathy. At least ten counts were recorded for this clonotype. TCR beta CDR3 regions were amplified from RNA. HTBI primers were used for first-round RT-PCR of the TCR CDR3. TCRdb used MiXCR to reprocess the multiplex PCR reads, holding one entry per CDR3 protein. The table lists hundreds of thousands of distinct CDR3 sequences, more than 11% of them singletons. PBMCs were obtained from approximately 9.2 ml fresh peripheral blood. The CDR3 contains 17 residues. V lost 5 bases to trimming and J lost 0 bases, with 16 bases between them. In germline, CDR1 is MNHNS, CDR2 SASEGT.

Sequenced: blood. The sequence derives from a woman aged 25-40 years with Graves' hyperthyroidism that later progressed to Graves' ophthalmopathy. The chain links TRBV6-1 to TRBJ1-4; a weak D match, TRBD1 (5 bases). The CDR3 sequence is CASSLRQNIATNEKLFF. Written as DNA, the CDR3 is TGTGCCAGCAGTCTCCGACAGAATATTGCAACTAATGAAAAACTGTTTTTT.